This TCR beta chain was found in a study of T cells in Graves' hyperthyroidism and ophthalmopathy. Calling Graves' hyperthyroidism stable meant ophthalmopathy did not progress within 18 months. RNA transcripts gave rise to amplified TCR beta CDR3 regions. The TCR CDR3 first-round RT-PCR relied on the HTBI primer set. TCRdb reprocessed the multiplex PCR reads via MiXCR and lists one record per CDR3 protein. Of roughly 700,000 distinct CDR3 sequences listed, approximately 15% are singletons. The CDR3 has 15 amino acids. Looked up from germline, CDR1 is SGHVS and CDR2 is FQNEAQ. The V end lost 1 base, the J end lost 2 bases, and 10 bases lay between the germline ends.

The chain has TRBV7-8 and TRBJ2-3, with D unclear. The specimen was blood. This receptor was identified in a middle-aged man with Graves' hyperthyroidism. CDR3 nucleotides: TGTGCCAGCAGCTTAGTAGGGTGGACCACAGATACGCAGTATTTT. It specifies CASSLVGWTTDTQYF. Looking up the rest from reference TRBV7-8 and TRBJ2-3 gives the full variable domain: GAGVSQSPRYKVAKRGQDVALRCDPISGHVSLFWYQQALGQGPEFLTYFQNEAQLDKSGLPSDRFFAERPEGSVSTLKIQRTQQEDSAVYLCASSLVGWTTDTQYFGPGTRLTVL.